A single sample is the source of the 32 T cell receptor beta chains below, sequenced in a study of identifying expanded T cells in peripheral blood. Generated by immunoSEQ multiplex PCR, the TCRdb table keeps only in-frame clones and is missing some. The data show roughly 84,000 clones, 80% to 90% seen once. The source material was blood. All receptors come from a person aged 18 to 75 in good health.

The CDR3 region is CASSPWTPADIQYF. Written as DNA, the CDR3 is TGTGCCAGCAGCCCTTGGACTCCAGCGGACATTCAGTACTTC. This chain uses TRBV6-1 with TRBJ2-4, with a weak D call TRBD2 (5 bases). With 6 bases removed from V and 8 bases from J, the gap between germline ends came to 17 bases. This CDR3 contains 14 residues. CDR1 is MNHNS and CDR2 is SASEGT in the germline V gene.

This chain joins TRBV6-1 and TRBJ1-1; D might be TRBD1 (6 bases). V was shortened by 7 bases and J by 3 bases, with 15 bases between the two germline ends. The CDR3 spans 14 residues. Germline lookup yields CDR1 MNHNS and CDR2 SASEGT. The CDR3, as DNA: TGTGCCAGCACCAAGAAAGGGGGGGACACTGAAGCTTTCTTT. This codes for CASTKKGGDTEAFF.

The CDR3 DNA reads TGTGCCAGCAGTTGGGTTAACACCGGGGAGCTGTTTTTT. Translation gives CASSWVNTGELFF. V gene TRBV27 combines with J gene TRBJ2-2; D remains ambiguous. CDR1 is MNHEY and CDR2 is SMNVEV in the germline V gene (reference sequence). There are 13 residues in the CDR3. V lost 4 bases and J 2 bases, leaving 5 bases between the germline ends.

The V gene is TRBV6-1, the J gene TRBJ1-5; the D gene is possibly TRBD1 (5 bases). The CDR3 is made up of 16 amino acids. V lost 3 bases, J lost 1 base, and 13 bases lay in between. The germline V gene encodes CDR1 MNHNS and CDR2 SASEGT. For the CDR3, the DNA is TGTGCCAGCAGTGAGGATGGGGCGGGGAGCAATCAGCCCCAGCATTTT. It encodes CASSEDGAGSNQPQHF.

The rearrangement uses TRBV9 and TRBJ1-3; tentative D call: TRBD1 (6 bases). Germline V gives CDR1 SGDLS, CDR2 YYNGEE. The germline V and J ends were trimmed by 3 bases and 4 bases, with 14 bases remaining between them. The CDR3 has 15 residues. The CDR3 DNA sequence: TGTGCCAGCAGCGGCTCTGGGGGCCCAGGAAACACCATATATTTT. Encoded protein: CASSGSGGPGNTIYF.

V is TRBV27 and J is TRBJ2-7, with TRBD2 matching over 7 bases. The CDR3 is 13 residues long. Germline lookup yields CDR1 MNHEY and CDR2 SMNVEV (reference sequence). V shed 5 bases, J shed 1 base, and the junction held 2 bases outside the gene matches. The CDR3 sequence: CASSPGGSYEQYF. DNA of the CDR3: TGTGCCAGCAGTCCGGGGGGATCCTACGAGCAGTACTTC.

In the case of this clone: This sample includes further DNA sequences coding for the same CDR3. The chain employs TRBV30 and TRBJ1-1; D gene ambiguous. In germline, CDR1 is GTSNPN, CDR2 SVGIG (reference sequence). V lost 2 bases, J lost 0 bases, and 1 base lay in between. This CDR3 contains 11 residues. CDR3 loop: CAWSLNTEAFF. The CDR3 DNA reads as TGTGCCTGGAGTCTGAACACTGAAGCTTTCTTT.

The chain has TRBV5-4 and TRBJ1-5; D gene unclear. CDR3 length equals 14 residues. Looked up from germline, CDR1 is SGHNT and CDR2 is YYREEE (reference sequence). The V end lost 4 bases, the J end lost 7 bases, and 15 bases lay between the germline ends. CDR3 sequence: CASSLGPREQPQHF. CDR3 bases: TGTGCCAGCAGCCTCGGGCCCCGAGAACAGCCCCAGCATTTT.

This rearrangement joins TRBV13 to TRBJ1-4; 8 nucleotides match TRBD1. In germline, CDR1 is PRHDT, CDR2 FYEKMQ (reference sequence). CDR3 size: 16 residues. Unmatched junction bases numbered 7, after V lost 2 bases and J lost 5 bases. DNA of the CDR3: TGTGCCAGCAGCTTAATGACAGGGGCCCTGAATGAAAAACTGTTTTTT. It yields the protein CASSLMTGALNEKLFF.

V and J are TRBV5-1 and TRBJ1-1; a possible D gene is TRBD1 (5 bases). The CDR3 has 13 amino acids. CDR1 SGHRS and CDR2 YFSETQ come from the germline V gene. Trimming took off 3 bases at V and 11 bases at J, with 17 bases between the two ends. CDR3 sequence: CASSSQGGVGAFF. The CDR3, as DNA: TGCGCCAGCAGCTCTCAGGGTGGTGTCGGGGCTTTCTTT.

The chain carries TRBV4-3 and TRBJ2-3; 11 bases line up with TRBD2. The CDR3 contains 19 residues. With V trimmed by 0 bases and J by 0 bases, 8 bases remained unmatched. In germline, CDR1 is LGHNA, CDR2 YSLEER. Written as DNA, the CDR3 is TGCGCCAGCAGCCAAGAACCCATCGGACTAGCGGGCAGCACAGATACGCAGTATTTT. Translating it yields CASSQEPIGLAGSTDTQYF.

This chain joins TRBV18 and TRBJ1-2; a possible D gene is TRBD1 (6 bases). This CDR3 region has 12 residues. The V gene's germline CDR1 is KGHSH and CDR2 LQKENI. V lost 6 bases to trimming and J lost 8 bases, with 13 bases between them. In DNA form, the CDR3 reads TGTGCCAGCTCCCGCTCAGGGGTCGGCTACACCTTC. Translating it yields CASSRSGVGYTF.

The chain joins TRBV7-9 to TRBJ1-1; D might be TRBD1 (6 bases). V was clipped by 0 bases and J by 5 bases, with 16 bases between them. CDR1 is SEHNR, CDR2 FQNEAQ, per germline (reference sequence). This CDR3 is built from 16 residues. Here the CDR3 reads CASSLALDGGRTEAFF. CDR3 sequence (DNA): TGTGCCAGCAGCTTAGCGCTTGATGGGGGGCGGACTGAAGCTTTCTTT.

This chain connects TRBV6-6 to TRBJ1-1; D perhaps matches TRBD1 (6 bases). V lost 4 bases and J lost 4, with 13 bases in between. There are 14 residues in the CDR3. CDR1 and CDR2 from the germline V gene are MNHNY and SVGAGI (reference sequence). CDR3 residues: CASSSQGSGTEAFF. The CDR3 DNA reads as TGTGCCAGCAGTTCACAGGGTTCGGGCACTGAAGCTTTCTTT.

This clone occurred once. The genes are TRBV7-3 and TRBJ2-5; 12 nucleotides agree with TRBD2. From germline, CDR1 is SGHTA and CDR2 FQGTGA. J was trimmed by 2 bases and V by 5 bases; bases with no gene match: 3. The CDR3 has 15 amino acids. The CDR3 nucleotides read TGTGCCAGCAGCCCAGGACTAGCGGGGCAAGAGACCCAGTACTTC. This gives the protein CASSPGLAGQETQYF.

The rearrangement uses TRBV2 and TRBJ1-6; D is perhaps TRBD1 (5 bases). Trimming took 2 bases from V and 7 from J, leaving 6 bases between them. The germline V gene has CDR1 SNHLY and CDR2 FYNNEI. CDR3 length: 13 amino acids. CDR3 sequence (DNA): TGTGCCAGCAGTGAAAGGGGAAATTCACCCCTCCACTTT. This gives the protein CASSERGNSPLHF.

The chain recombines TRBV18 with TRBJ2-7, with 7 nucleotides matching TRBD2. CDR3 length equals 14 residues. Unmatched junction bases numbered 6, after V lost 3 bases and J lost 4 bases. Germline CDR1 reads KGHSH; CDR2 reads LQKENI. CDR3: CASSPGTTEYEQYF. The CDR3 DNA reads TGTGCCAGCTCACCGGGGACTACAGAATACGAGCAGTACTTC. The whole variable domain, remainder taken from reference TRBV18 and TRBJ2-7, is NAGVMQNPRHLVRRRGQEARLRCSPMKGHSHVYWYRQLPEEGLKFMVYLQKENIIDESGMPKERFSAEFPKEGPSILRIQQVVRGDSAAYFCASSPGTTEYEQYFGPGTRLTVT.

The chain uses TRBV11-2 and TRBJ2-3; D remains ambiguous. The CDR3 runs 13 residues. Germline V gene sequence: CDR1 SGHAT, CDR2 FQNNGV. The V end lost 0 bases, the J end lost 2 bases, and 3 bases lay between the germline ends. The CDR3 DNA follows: TGTGCCAGCAGCTTAGACAACACAGATACGCAGTATTTT. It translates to CASSLDNTDTQYF.

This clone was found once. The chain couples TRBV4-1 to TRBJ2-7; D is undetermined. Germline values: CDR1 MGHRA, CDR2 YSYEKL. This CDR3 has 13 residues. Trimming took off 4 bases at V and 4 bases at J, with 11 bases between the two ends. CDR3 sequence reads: CASSRQVGYEQYF. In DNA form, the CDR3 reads TGCGCCAGCAGCCGGCAGGTAGGGTACGAGCAGTACTTC.

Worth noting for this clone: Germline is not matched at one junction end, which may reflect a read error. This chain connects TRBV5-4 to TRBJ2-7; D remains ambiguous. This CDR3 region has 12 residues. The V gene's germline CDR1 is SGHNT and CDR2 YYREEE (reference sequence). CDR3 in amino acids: CASSYPRAPEDF. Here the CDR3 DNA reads TGTGCCAGCAGCTACCCCCGGGCCCCAGAGGACTTC.

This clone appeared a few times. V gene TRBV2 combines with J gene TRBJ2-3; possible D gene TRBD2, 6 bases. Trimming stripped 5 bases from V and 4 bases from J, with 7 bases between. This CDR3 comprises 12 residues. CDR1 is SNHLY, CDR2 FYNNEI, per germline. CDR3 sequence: CASSRDSDTQYF. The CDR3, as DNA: TGTGCCAGCAGTCGGGACTCAGATACGCAGTATTTT.

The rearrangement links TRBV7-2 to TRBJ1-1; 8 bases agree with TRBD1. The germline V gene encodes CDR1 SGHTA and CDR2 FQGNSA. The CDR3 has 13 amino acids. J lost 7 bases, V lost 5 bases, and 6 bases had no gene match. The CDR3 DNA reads TGTGCCAGCAGCCCATCGACAGGGGTTGAAGCTTTCTTT. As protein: CASSPSTGVEAFF.

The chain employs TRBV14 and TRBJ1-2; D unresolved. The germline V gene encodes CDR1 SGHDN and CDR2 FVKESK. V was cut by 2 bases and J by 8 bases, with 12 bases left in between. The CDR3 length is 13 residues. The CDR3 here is CASSQSRLRGYTF. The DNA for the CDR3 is TGTGCCAGCAGCCAATCAAGGTTGAGAGGCTACACCTTC.

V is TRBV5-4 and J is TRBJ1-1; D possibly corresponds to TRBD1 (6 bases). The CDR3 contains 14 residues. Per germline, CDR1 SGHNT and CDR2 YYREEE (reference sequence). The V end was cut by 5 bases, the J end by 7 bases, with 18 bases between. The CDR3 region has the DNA TGTGCCAGCAGTTCTGGCTGGGGGGACAATGAAGCTTTCTTT. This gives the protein CASSSGWGDNEAFF.

The CDR3 region has the DNA TGTGCTAGTGGTTTTGGCACTGAAGCTTTCTTT. This sequence encodes CASGFGTEAFF. The gene calls are TRBV12-5 and TRBJ1-1; D gene uncertain. The CDR3 length is 11 residues. The V gene's germline CDR1 is LGHNT and CDR2 FRNRAP. V lost 3 bases and J 4 bases, leaving 3 bases between the germline ends.

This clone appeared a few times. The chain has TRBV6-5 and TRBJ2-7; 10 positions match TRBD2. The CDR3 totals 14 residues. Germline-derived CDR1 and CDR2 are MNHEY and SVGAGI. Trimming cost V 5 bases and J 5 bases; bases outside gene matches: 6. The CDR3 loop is CASSQAAGGNEQYF. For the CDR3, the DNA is TGTGCCAGCAGTCAGGCAGCGGGGGGGAACGAGCAGTACTTC.

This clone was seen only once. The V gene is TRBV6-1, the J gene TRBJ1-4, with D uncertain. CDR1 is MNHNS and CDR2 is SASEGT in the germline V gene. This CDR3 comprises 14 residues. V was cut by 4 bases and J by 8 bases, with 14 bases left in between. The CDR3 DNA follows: TGTGCCAGCAGTGCCCGATGGTCCGTCGAAAAACTGTTTTTT. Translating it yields CASSARWSVEKLFF.

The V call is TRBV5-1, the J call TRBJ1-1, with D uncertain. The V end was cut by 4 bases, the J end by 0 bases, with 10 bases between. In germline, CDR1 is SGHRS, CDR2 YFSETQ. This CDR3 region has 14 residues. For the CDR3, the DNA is TGCGCCAGCAGCGGGGTAGGCATGAACACTGAAGCTTTCTTT. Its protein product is CASSGVGMNTEAFF. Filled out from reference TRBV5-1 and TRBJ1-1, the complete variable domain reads KAGVTQTPRYLIKTRGQQVTLSCSPISGHRSVSWYQQTPGQGLQFLFEYFSETQRNKGNFPGRFSGRQFSNSRSEMNVSTLELGDSALYLCASSGVGMNTEAFFGQGTRLTVV.

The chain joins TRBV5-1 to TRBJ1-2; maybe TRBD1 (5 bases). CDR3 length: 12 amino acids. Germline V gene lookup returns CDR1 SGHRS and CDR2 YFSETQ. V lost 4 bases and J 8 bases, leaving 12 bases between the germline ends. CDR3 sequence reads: CASSRRGTGYTF. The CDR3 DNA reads TGCGCCAGCAGCCGGAGGGGTACAGGCTACACCTTC.

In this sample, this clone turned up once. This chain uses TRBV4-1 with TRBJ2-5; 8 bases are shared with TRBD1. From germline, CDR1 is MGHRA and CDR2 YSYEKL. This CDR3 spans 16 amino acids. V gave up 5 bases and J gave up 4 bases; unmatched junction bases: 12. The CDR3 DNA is TGCGCCAGCAGCACATCAGGACAGGGAGTTGGAGAGACCCAGTACTTC. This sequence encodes CASSTSGQGVGETQYF.

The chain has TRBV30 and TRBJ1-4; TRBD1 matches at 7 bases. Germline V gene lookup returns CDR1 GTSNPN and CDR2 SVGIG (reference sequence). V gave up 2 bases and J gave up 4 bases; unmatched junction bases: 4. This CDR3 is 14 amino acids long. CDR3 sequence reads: CAWSRGLGNEKLFF. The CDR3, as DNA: TGTGCCTGGAGTAGGGGGCTAGGTAATGAAAAACTGTTTTTT.

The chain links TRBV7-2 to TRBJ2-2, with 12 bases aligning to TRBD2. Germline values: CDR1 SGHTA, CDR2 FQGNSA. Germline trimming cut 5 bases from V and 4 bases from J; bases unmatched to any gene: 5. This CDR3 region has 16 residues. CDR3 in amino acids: CASSPPGLAGTGELFF. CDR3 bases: TGTGCCAGCAGCCCTCCGGGACTAGCGGGCACCGGGGAGCTGTTTTTT.